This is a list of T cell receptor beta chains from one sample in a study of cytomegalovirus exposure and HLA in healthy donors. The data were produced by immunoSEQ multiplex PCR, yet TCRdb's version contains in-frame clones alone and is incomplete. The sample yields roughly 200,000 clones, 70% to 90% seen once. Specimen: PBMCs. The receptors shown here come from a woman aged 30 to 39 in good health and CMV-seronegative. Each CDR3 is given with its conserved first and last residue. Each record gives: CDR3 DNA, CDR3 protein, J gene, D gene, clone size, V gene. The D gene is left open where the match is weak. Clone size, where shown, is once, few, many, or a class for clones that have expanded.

DNA: TGTGCCAGTAGTATAGACCCCGACAGTCGCGAGCAGTACTTC; CDR3: CASSIDPDSREQYF; J: TRBJ2-7; D: .; size: .; V: TRBV19
DNA: TGTGCCAGCAGTGGCGACCGCTACTCAGGTATAAGATATTTT; CDR3: CASSGDRYSGIRYF; J: TRBJ2-3; D: .; size: .; V: TRBV6-1
DNA: TGTGCCAGCAGCTTGGCGTGGACAGGGGGCAGCAATCAGCCCCAGCATTTT; CDR3: CASSLAWTGGSNQPQHF; J: TRBJ1-5; D: TRBD1; size: .; V: TRBV5-8
DNA: TGCAGCGTTGAAGACGGGTTCTATGGCTACACCTTC; CDR3: CSVEDGFYGYTF; J: TRBJ1-2; D: .; size: .; V: TRBV29-1
DNA: TGTGCCAGCAGTTCACCGGGGGAAACTAATGAAAAACTGTTTTTT; CDR3: CASSSPGETNEKLFF; J: TRBJ1-4; D: .; size: .; V: TRBV28
DNA: TGTGCCAGCAGGTCTGACTACTACGAGCAGTACTTC; CDR3: CASRSDYYEQYF; J: TRBJ2-7; D: .; size: .; V: TRBV27
DNA: TGTGCCAGCAGCTTACTAGCGGGAGGTCGGTATGAGCAGTTCTTC; CDR3: CASSLLAGGRYEQFF; J: TRBJ2-1; D: TRBD2; size: .; V: TRBV7-3
DNA: TGTGCCTGGAGTGCCCCGGACTTGAAGCAGTACTTC; CDR3: CAWSAPDLKQYF; J: TRBJ2-5; D: .; size: .; V: TRBV30
DNA: TGCGCCAGCAGCCAAGGGAGAATGGTACTAGCCAAAAACATTCAGTACTTC; CDR3: CASSQGRMVLAKNIQYF; J: TRBJ2-4; D: .; size: .; V: TRBV4-1
DNA: TGTGCCAGTACCTGGGGCGGGGACACCGGGGAGCTGTTTTTT; CDR3: CASTWGGDTGELFF; J: TRBJ2-2; D: .; size: .; V: TRBV19
DNA: TGTGCCATCAGTGAGGACATAAACACAGATACGCAGTATTTT; CDR3: CAISEDINTDTQYF; J: TRBJ2-3; D: .; size: .; V: TRBV10-3
DNA: TGCGCCAGCAGCCAAGTGCCCGGAGCAGGGGGTTATCGTGGCTACACCTTC; CDR3: CASSQVPGAGGYRGYTF; J: TRBJ1-2; D: TRBD1; size: .; V: TRBV4-1
DNA: TGTGCCAGCAGCGTGGGCCTTTCGGGTCGAGCGGGAGGGCAGGAGACCCAGTACTTC; CDR3: CASSVGLSGRAGGQETQYF; J: TRBJ2-5; D: TRBD2; size: .; V: TRBV9
DNA: TGCGCCAGCAGCTCCATAACAGGGGATAATTCACCCCTCCACTTT; CDR3: CASSSITGDNSPLHF; J: TRBJ1-6; D: TRBD1; size: once; V: TRBV5-1
DNA: TGTGCCAGCAGCTTAGCGGGGACTATCATGGTGCAGTACTTC; CDR3: CASSLAGTIMVQYF; J: TRBJ2-7; D: TRBD2; size: .; V: TRBV7-9
DNA: TGTGCCAGCAGTTCGCCAAGGACAGCCCTTCTTAGCACAGATACGCAGTATTTT; CDR3: CASSSPRTALLSTDTQYF; J: TRBJ2-3; D: .; size: .; V: TRBV2
DNA: TGTGCCAGCACCCGAGGCGGACAGGGGGGCGAGCAGTACTTC; CDR3: CASTRGGQGGEQYF; J: TRBJ2-7; D: TRBD1; size: .; V: TRBV28
DNA: TGTGCCAGCAGCTTGTATGCGGAAAGCCATGGCTACACCTTC; CDR3: CASSLYAESHGYTF; J: TRBJ1-2; D: .; size: .; V: TRBV5-4
DNA: TGTGCCAGCAGCTTAGGTGGACAGGTTGTCGGTGGCTACACCTTC; CDR3: CASSLGGQVVGGYTF; J: TRBJ1-2; D: TRBD1; size: .; V: TRBV7-2
DNA: TGTGCCAGCAGCCAAGCGGGTGAGCAGTTCTTC; CDR3: CASSQAGEQFF; J: TRBJ2-1; D: .; size: .; V: TRBV14
DNA: TGTGCCAGTAGTGACGGGACTAGCTCTTTTACTGAGCAGTTCTTC; CDR3: CASSDGTSSFTEQFF; J: TRBJ2-1; D: TRBD2; size: .; V: TRBV19
DNA: TGTGCAAGTCGCTTAGAGGGGGCGGGGGGGTTTGATCAGCCCCAGCATTTT; CDR3: CASRLEGAGGFDQPQHF; J: TRBJ1-5; D: .; size: .; V: TRBV12-2
DNA: TGTGCCAGCGCTACTAGCCAGGCCTACGAGCAGTACTTC; CDR3: CASATSQAYEQYF; J: TRBJ2-7; D: .; size: .; V: TRBV5-6
DNA: TGTGCCAGCAGCTTGTGGGGAGGGACGCCATCCCCCTACGAGCAGTACTTC; CDR3: CASSLWGGTPSPYEQYF; J: TRBJ2-7; D: TRBD2; size: .; V: TRBV5-6
DNA: TGCGCCAGCAGCCCTACTTACCGCCGCGGGCAAGCTTTCTTT; CDR3: CASSPTYRRGQAFF; J: TRBJ1-1; D: .; size: .; V: TRBV5-1
DNA: TGTGCCAGCAGGAACGCAAGGGGAACCGCCTACGAGCAGTACTTC; CDR3: CASRNARGTAYEQYF; J: TRBJ2-7; D: .; size: .; V: TRBV6-1
DNA: TGTGCCAGCAGCGCCCAGGCGGGAGCACCCAATGAGCAGTTCTTC; CDR3: CASSAQAGAPNEQFF; J: TRBJ2-1; D: TRBD2; size: .; V: TRBV2
DNA: TGTGCCAGCAGCAAGAGGGTAGACTATGGCTACACCTTC; CDR3: CASSKRVDYGYTF; J: TRBJ1-2; D: .; size: .; V: TRBV28
DNA: TGTGCCAGCAGGACTACCCGGGACATGAGTCTGTTTTTT; CDR3: CASRTTRDMSLFF; J: TRBJ1-4; D: .; size: .; V: TRBV11-2
DNA: TGTGCCAGCAGGACCTTAGCGGGGGGAACCTACAATGAGCAGTTCTTC; CDR3: CASRTLAGGTYNEQFF; J: TRBJ2-1; D: TRBD2; size: .; V: TRBV2
DNA: TGTGCCAGCCGTTGGGAGGGAGGTTACACTGAAGCTTTCTTT; CDR3: CASRWEGGYTEAFF; J: TRBJ1-1; D: .; size: .; V: TRBV6-1
DNA: TGCAGCGCCTTGCTGTCGGGGGAAGAGACCCAGTACTTC; CDR3: CSALLSGEETQYF; J: TRBJ2-5; D: .; size: .; V: TRBV29-1
DNA: TGTGCCAGCAGCTTCCTTAGCGGGGGGGTTACAGATACGCAGTATTTT; CDR3: CASSFLSGGVTDTQYF; J: TRBJ2-3; D: TRBD2; size: .; V: TRBV11-2
DNA: TGTGCCACCAGCAGAGATCTAGCCAGCGGGGTCACCGGGGAGCTGTTTTTT; CDR3: CATSRDLASGVTGELFF; J: TRBJ2-2; D: TRBD2; size: .; V: TRBV15
DNA: TGCGCCAGCAGCCAGACCCAGGGGGACGCAGATACGCAGTATTTT; CDR3: CASSQTQGDADTQYF; J: TRBJ2-3; D: TRBD1; size: .; V: TRBV4-1
DNA: TGTGCCAGCAGTCTCTCGGGAGGGCTCAATCAGCCCCAGCATTTT; CDR3: CASSLSGGLNQPQHF; J: TRBJ1-5; D: .; size: .; V: TRBV27
DNA: TGTGCCAGTAGTATAGTGGCCAGGAATCAGCCCCAGCATTTT; CDR3: CASSIVARNQPQHF; J: TRBJ1-5; D: .; size: .; V: TRBV19
DNA: TGTGCCAGCAGGGGCCGGAATCAGCCCCAGCATTTT; CDR3: CASRGRNQPQHF; J: TRBJ1-5; D: .; size: once; V: TRBV21-1
DNA: TGTGCCAGCAGCCGACAGGTGTCCGGGGAGCTGTTTTTT; CDR3: CASSRQVSGELFF; J: TRBJ2-2; D: .; size: .; V: TRBV7-3
DNA: TGCGCCAGCAGCCAAGAACCGGGACAGCTCCGAAAACTGTTTTTT; CDR3: CASSQEPGQLRKLFF; J: TRBJ1-4; D: TRBD1; size: .; V: TRBV4-1
DNA: TGTGCCAGCAGTGTCAGGAGGACAGGGGGAGGCGGGGAGCTGTTTTTT; CDR3: CASSVRRTGGGGELFF; J: TRBJ2-2; D: TRBD1; size: .; V: TRBV2
DNA: TGTGCCAGCAGCCCCCCAGGGCGTAGCAATGGGGAGACCCAGTACTTC; CDR3: CASSPPGRSNGETQYF; J: TRBJ2-5; D: .; size: few; V: TRBV7-8
DNA: TGTGCCAGTACGGGGGGCTACAATGAGCAGTTCTTC; CDR3: CASTGGYNEQFF; J: TRBJ2-1; D: TRBD2; size: .; V: TRBV19
DNA: TGTGCCAGCTCAGGTACAGGGGTGAACACTGAAGCTTTCTTT; CDR3: CASSGTGVNTEAFF; J: TRBJ1-1; D: TRBD1; size: .; V: TRBV18
DNA: TGTGCCGGGTCGACGGAGTACAATGAGCAGTTCTTC; CDR3: CAGSTEYNEQFF; J: TRBJ2-1; D: .; size: few; V: TRBV19
DNA: TGCGCCAGCGCCTTAGGACAGGGGAATACCGGGGAGCTGTTTTTT; CDR3: CASALGQGNTGELFF; J: TRBJ2-2; D: TRBD1; size: .; V: TRBV5-1
DNA: TGCACCAGCAGCCAAGACCGGGATCTAGGACCGAACACCGGGGAGCTGTTTTTT; CDR3: CTSSQDRDLGPNTGELFF; J: TRBJ2-2; D: .; size: .; V: TRBV1
DNA: TGTGCCAGCAGCCCCCGTGGCCTAGCGGGAAACAATGAGCAGTTCTTC; CDR3: CASSPRGLAGNNEQFF; J: TRBJ2-1; D: TRBD2; size: .; V: TRBV9
DNA: TGCGCCAGCAGCGCAGGCCAGGGGATAGATACGCAGTATTTT; CDR3: CASSAGQGIDTQYF; J: TRBJ2-3; D: .; size: .; V: TRBV5-1